The clone carrying this T cell receptor beta chain was detected many times. What it binds is not known. TCRdb reprocessed the RACE reads via MiXCR and lists one record per CDR3 protein. The table lists some 39,000 distinct CDR3 sequences, around 7.6% of them singletons. Specified time point: pre-sensitization, week 0. As to treatment: therapeutic diphenylcyclopropenone sensitization with weekly scalp DPC. Donors, patients with alopecia ranging from 18 to 70 years old and judged suitable for DPC, provided samples. The data stem from a study of human T cells and chemical hapten exposure. The overall study: During the roughly 24-week study period, patients had diphenylcyclopropenone applied to the scalp every week.

CDR1 and CDR2 from the germline V gene are SGHTA and FQGTGA. The CDR3 runs to 13 residues. The V gene lost 5 bases and the J gene lost 5 bases, with 12 bases spanning the gap. Study conclusions and caveats: Patch test score rose with PT1 expanded TCRs, significant at 8, 16, 32, not 4. Controls formed significantly fewer large CDR3 similarity clusters than expanded TCRs did.

The sample was whole blood, taken in connection with sensitization to the hapten diphenylcyclopropenone (DPC). The chain joins TRBV7-3 to TRBJ1-1, with D uncertain. The receptor was derived from a woman between 45 and 65 years old with alopecia areata. Some clones in this sample may be carry-over from other donors' samples. The CDR3, as DNA: TGTGCCAGCAGCCTAGGCGGGCAGACTGAAGCTTTCTTT. Translated, it gives CASSLGGQTEAFF.